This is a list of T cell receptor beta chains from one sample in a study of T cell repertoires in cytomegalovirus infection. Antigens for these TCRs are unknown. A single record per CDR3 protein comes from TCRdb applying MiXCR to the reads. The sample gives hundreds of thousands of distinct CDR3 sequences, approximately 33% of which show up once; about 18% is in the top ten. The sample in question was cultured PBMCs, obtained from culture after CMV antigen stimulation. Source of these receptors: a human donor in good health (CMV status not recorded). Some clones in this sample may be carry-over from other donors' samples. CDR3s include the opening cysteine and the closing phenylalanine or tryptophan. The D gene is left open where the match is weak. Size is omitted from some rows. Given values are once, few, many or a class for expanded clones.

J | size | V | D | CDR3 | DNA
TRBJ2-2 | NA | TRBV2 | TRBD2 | CASSEEREFPGELFF | TGTGCCAGCAGTGAAGAGCGGGAGTTCCCCGGGGAGCTGTTTTTT
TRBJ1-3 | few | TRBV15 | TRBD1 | CATSGLTTGGYGNTIYF | TGTGCCACCAGCGGACTGACCACAGGGGGCTATGGAAACACCATATATTTT
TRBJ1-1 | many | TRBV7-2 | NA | CASSLARMNTEAFF | TGTGCCAGCAGCTTAGCGCGTATGAACACTGAAGCTTTCTTT
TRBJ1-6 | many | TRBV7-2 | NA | CASSLGHVDPLHF | TGTGCCAGCAGCCTAGGGCACGTAGACCCCCTCCACTTT
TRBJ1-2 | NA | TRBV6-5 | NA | CASRGIGARGYTF | TGTGCCAGCCGGGGAATTGGGGCGCGGGGCTACACCTTC
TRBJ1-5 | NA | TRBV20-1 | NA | CSASGYSNQPQHF | TGCAGTGCTAGTGGGTATAGCAATCAGCCCCAGCATTTT
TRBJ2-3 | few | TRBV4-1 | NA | CASSQPTNLGTDTQYF | TGCGCCAGCAGCCAACCCACAAATCTTGGGACAGATACGCAGTATTTT
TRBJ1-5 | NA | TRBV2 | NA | CASSGESQPQHF | TGTGCCAGCAGTGGGGAGTCTCAGCCCCAGCATTTT
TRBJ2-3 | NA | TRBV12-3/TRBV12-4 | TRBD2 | CASSPGGSGSLFKTDTQYF | TGTGCCAGCAGCCCCGGAGGTAGCGGGAGTTTGTTTAAAACAGATACGCAGTATTTT
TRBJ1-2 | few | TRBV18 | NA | CASSPRRAGLGYGYTF | TGTGCCAGCTCACCAAGGAGGGCAGGGCTGGGCTATGGCTACACCTTC
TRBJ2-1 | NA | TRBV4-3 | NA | CASGNTQRYNEQFF | TGCGCCAGCGGAAACACACAGCGCTACAATGAGCAGTTCTTC
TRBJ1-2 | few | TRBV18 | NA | CASSPKLGDGYTF | TGTGCCAGCTCACCCAAGCTCGGGGATGGCTACACCTTC
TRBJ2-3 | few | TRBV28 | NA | CASRVTGKTDTQYF | TGTGCCAGCAGAGTTACAGGGAAGACAGATACGCAGTATTTT
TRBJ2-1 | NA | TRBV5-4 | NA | CASSLGASRGNEQFF | TGTGCCAGCAGCTTGGGGGCTAGCAGAGGCAATGAGCAGTTCTTC
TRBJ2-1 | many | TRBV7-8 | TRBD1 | CASSLARQGDYNEQFF | TGTGCCAGCAGCTTAGCCCGTCAGGGGGACTACAATGAGCAGTTCTTC
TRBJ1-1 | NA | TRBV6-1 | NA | CASSEAGRGRGTTEAFF | TGTGCCAGCAGTGAAGCGGGTAGGGGCAGGGGTACCACTGAAGCTTTCTTT
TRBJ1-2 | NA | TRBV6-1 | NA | CASTEGTLNPLYGYTF | TGTGCCAGCACCGAAGGAACACTCAATCCCCTTTATGGCTACACCTTC
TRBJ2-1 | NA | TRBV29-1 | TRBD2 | CSVEEPGASGAKGVGNLGEQFF | TGCAGCGTTGAAGAGCCTGGAGCTAGCGGGGCGAAGGGGGTGGGGAACCTAGGCGAGCAGTTCTTC
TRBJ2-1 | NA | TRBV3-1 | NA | CASSLRLLRSYNEQFF | TGTGCCAGCAGCCTTCGACTCCTAAGAAGCTACAATGAGCAGTTCTTC
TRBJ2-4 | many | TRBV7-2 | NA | CASSLSPAKNIQYF | TGTGCCAGCAGCTTATCTCCCGCCAAAAACATTCAGTACTTC
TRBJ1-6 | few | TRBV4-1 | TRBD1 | CASSQFPHRGSGSNSPLHF | TGCGCCAGCAGCCAATTCCCCCACAGGGGCTCGGGGTCTAATTCACCCCTCCACTTT
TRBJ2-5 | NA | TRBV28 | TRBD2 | CASSLSPTSGGPSTDQYF | TGTGCCAGCAGTTTATCCCCGACTAGCGGGGGGCCTAGTACGGACCAGTACTTC
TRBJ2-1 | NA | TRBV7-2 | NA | CASSIGLNEQFF | TGTGCCAGCAGCATCGGGCTGAATGAGCAGTTCTTC
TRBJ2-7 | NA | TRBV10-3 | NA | CAISESKVWDYEQYF | TGTGCCATCAGTGAGTCGAAAGTGTGGGATTACGAGCAGTACTTC
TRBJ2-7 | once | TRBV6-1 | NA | CALRSLGTYEQYF | TGTGCCCTCAGAAGTCTGGGGACGTACGAGCAGTACTTC
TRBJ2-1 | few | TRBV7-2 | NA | CASSLVSLYNEQFF | TGTGCCAGCAGCTTAGTTTCCCTCTACAATGAGCAGTTCTTC
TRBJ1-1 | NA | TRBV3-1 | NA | CASSQSDSGIGTEAFF | TGTGCCAGCAGCCAGTCGGACTCAGGGATTGGCACTGAAGCTTTCTTT
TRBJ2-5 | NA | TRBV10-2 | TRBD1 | CASTMDRVNQKETQYF | TGCGCCAGCACTATGGACAGGGTGAATCAAAAAGAGACCCAGTACTTC
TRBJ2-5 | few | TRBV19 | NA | CASSMNQETQYF | TGTGCCAGTAGTATGAACCAAGAGACCCAGTACTTC
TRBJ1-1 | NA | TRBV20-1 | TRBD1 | CSARMTGNAFF | TGCAGTGCTAGAATGACAGGGAACGCTTTCTTT
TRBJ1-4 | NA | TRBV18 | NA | CASSPGEGVREKLFF | TGTGCCAGCTCACCGGGGGAAGGGGTCAGAGAAAAACTGTTTTTT
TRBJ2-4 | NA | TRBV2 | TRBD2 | CASSRLAGETGRAKNIQYF | TGTGCCAGCAGTCGACTAGCGGGAGAGACCGGCCGAGCCAAAAACATTCAGTACTTC
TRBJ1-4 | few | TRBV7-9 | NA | CASNQGRNSGLFF | TGTGCCAGCAACCAAGGGCGGAACTCGGGACTGTTTTTT
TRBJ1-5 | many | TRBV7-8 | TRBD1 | CASSSGTGDPISNQPQHF | TGTGCCAGCAGCTCCGGGACAGGGGACCCTATTAGCAATCAGCCCCAGCATTTT
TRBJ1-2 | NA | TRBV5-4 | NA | CASGTSGDGYTF | TGTGCCAGCGGTACTTCAGGGGATGGCTACACCTTC
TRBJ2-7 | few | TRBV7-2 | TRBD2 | CASRLLAGGVYEQYF | TGTGCCAGCAGACTACTAGCGGGAGGGGTCTACGAGCAGTACTTC
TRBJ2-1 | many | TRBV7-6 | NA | CASSLEGTLLNEQFF | TGTGCCAGCAGCTTAGAAGGGACACTCCTCAATGAGCAGTTCTTC
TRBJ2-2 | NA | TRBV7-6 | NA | CASLLFAGELFF | TGTGCCAGCCTCCTTTTTGCCGGGGAGCTGTTTTTT
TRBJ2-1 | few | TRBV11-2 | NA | CASSLGPEAMKQFF | TGTGCCAGCAGCTTAGGGCCAGAGGCAATGAAGCAGTTCTTC
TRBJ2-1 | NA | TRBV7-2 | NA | CASSFKGGNLNGQFF | TGTGCCAGCAGCTTCAAAGGAGGGAATCTTAATGGGCAGTTCTTC
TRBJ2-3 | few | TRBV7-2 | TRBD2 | CASSLVGGRRRYTQYF | TGTGCCAGCAGCTTAGTGGGCGGGAGGAGGAGATATACGCAGTATTTT
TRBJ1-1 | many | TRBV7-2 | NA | CASSIFAGSNTEAFF | TGTGCCAGCAGCATATTCGCCGGGTCGAACACTGAAGCTTTCTTT
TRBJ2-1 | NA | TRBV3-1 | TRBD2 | CASSQDWTSGSYNEQFF | TGTGCCAGCAGCCAAGATTGGACTAGCGGATCCTACAATGAGCAGTTCTTC
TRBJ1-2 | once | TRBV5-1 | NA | CASSRGGGANGYTF | TGCGCCAGCAGCCGCGGGGGAGGGGCGAATGGCTACACCTTC
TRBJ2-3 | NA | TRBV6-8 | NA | CASSYLGSYTDTQYF | TGTGCCAGCAGTTACCTTGGATCCTACACAGATACGCAGTATTTT
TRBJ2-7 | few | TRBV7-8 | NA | CASSFPTEPGSEQYF | TGTGCCAGCAGCTTTCCCACGGAGCCCGGGAGCGAGCAGTACTTC
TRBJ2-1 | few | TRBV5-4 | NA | CASSWYRGSGDNEQFF | TGTGCCAGCAGCTGGTACAGGGGATCGGGAGACAATGAGCAGTTCTTC
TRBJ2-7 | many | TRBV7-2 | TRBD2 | CASSLVAGGPYEQYF | TGTGCCAGCAGCTTAGTTGCGGGGGGTCCCTACGAGCAGTACTTC
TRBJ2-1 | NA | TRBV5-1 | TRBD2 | CASRSSGGSYNEQFF | TGCGCCAGCAGATCAAGCGGGGGTTCCTACAATGAGCAGTTCTTC
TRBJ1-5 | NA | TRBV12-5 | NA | CASGFFGDTNQPQHF | TGTGCTAGTGGTTTTTTCGGGGACACCAATCAGCCCCAGCATTTT
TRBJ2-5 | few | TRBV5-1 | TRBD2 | CASSTEGLAETQYF | TGCGCCAGCAGCACCGAGGGACTAGCCGAGACCCAGTACTTC